This TCR beta chain came from a study of blood T cell repertoires in COVID-19. Study-level information: Samples representing acute and convalescent COVID-19 were sourced from the United States, Italy and Spain. T cells, B-cell-depleted T cells, or PBMCs supplied cDNA or gDNA.

CDR1 SNHLY and CDR2 FYNNEI come from the germline V gene. The CDR3 is 16 amino acids. Germline trimming cut 4 bases from V and 0 bases from J; bases unmatched to any gene: 6. In the source study's methods: Reference gene primer amplification yielded estimated nucleated cell counts. The protocol was immunoSEQ multiplex PCR, while the TCRdb copy is restricted to in-frame clones and leaves out a portion. The D gene and trimming were derived from the DNA, and the V and J assignments and clone size from that table. The table includes 70,000 to 90,000 clones, 85% detected once. Those enrolled in Seattle joined during active infection and were followed longitudinally afterward.

The chain is built from TRBV2 and TRBJ2-4, with 7 positions matching TRBD1. The specimen was peripheral blood. The receptor comes from a man in his fifties with COVID-19, enrolled during active disease. The CDR3 DNA reads as TGTGCCAGCAGTGTAGACAGGGCCTTAGCCAAAAACATTCAGTACTTC. This encodes CASSVDRALAKNIQYF.